These T cell receptor beta chains were read from a single sample in a study of blood T cell repertoires in COVID-19. Some clones are missing from TCRdb's copy, which holds only in-frame ones; the method was immunoSEQ multiplex PCR. The sample records approximately 97,000 clones, around 80% being singletons. The sequenced sample consisted of peripheral blood. These receptors were collected from a man aged 60-69 years with active or convalescent COVID-19. The CDR3 runs from the conserved cysteine through the conserved F or W. The order of the fields is CDR3 length, D gene, V gene, clone size, J gene, CDR3 DNA, CDR3 protein. The D gene is left open where the match is weak. The listing skips clone size in some rows; elsewhere it reads once, few, many or a size class.

>13|NA|TRBV6-1|NA|TRBJ2-3
TGTGCCAGCAGTGCCCCTAGCACAGATACGCAGTATTTT
CASSAPSTDTQYF
>14|TRBD2|TRBV7-9|NA|TRBJ2-1
TGTGCCAGCAGCCCCCGGGGGGGTGCAAATGAGCAGTTCTTC
CASSPRGGANEQFF
>15|TRBD2|TRBV6-2/TRBV6-3|NA|TRBJ2-2
TGTGCCAGCAGTTTCGCTAGCGGGAGGACCGGGGAGCTGTTTTTT
CASSFASGRTGELFF
>15|NA|TRBV6-1|NA|TRBJ2-7
TGTGCCAGCAGTGAAGAAAGGCAGGGGGGTTACGAGCAGTACTTC
CASSEERQGGYEQYF
>15|TRBD1|TRBV6-6|few|TRBJ2-7
TGTGCCAGCAGTTATTCGACAGGGAAAACATACGAGCAGTACTTC
CASSYSTGKTYEQYF
>13|NA|TRBV7-9|NA|TRBJ1-2
TGTGCCAGCAGCCCCATCCGGGGCTATGGCTACACCTTC
CASSPIRGYGYTF
>15|NA|TRBV7-9|NA|TRBJ1-1
TGTGCCAGCAGCCAACAATCGGGGAGCGGCACTGAAGCTTTCTTT
CASSQQSGSGTEAFF
>13|TRBD1|TRBV2|NA|TRBJ2-1
TGTGCCAGCAGTCTGACAGGGTACAATGAGCAGTTCTTC
CASSLTGYNEQFF
>12|NA|TRBV7-9|medium-sized|TRBJ2-1
TGTGCCAGCAGCTTAGTAGGGGGTGAGCAGTTCTTC
CASSLVGGEQFF
>15|TRBD1|TRBV5-1|NA|TRBJ1-1
TGCGCCAGCAGCCTGACAGGGGATTATGACACTGAAGCTTTCTTT
CASSLTGDYDTEAFF
>17|TRBD2|TRBV18|few|TRBJ2-5
TGTGCCAGCTCACCACCGTTAAGCGGGAGGGTACGGGAGACCCAGTACTTC
CASSPPLSGRVRETQYF
>14|NA|TRBV5-1|NA|TRBJ2-7
TGCGCCAGCAGCTCGGGACTTGACGGGAACGAGCAGTACTTC
CASSSGLDGNEQYF
>12|TRBD2|TRBV6-6|NA|TRBJ2-1
TGTGCCAGCAGGGGCCCGGGGGGGGAGCAGTTCTTC
CASRGPGGEQFF
>16|TRBD1|TRBV6-2/TRBV6-3|NA|TRBJ1-2
TGTGCCAGCAGTCCCCCCAGGGGGCGGGGAGACTATGGCTACACCTTC
CASSPPRGRGDYGYTF
>18|TRBD1|TRBV24-1|NA|TRBJ2-2
TGTGCCACCAGTGATTTAAGTTCGACAGGGGGCTTTGGCGGGGAGCTGTTTTTT
CATSDLSSTGGFGGELFF
>13|TRBD1|TRBV15|NA|TRBJ1-6
TGTGCCTTCGGGACAGGGCCAGGCTCACCCCTCCACTTT
CAFGTGPGSPLHF
>16|TRBD2|TRBV2|NA|TRBJ2-1
TGTGCCAGCAGTGACCCTTCTAGCGGGACTGTCAATGAGCAGTTCTTC
CASSDPSSGTVNEQFF
>15|TRBD2|TRBV27|NA|TRBJ2-7
TGTGCCAGCAGTTTATCGCCGCTAGCGGGCTACGAGCAGTACTTC
CASSLSPLAGYEQYF
>16|TRBD1|TRBV4-1|NA|TRBJ2-1
TGCGCCAGCAGCCAAGATATTGACAGGGGAAACAATGAGCAGTTCTTC
CASSQDIDRGNNEQFF
>15|NA|TRBV7-3|NA|TRBJ1-1
TGTGCCAGCAGCCCCATTGGGGGGGGAAACACTGAAGCTTTCTTT
CASSPIGGGNTEAFF
>14|TRBD1|TRBV7-2|NA|TRBJ1-5
TGTGCCAGCAGCGCGGGACAGGGAGGTCAGCCCCAGCATTTT
CASSAGQGGQPQHF
>18|NA|TRBV7-2|NA|TRBJ1-2
TGTGCCAGCAGCTTACGGGGCGGCCTTACGACAGGATTTTATGGCTACACCTTC
CASSLRGGLTTGFYGYTF
>14|NA|TRBV6-1|NA|TRBJ1-2
TGTGCCAGCAGTGAAGCTGGTAAAGCCTATGGCTACACCTTC
CASSEAGKAYGYTF
>15|TRBD1|TRBV27|NA|TRBJ1-2
TGTGCCAGCAGTACCACAGGGGTCCTTAACTATGGCTACACCTTC
CASSTTGVLNYGYTF
>17|TRBD2|TRBV6-2/TRBV6-3|NA|TRBJ2-1
TGTGCCAGCAGTTACGGGACTCCGGGGGGGGGATACAATGAGCAGTTCTTC
CASSYGTPGGGYNEQFF
>15|NA|TRBV7-2|NA|TRBJ2-1
TGTGCCAGCAGCGCGCTTGGACTACCCTACAATGAGCAGTTCTTC
CASSALGLPYNEQFF
>15|NA|TRBV15|few|TRBJ1-5
TGTGCCACCAGAAAAGGACAGCCGAACAATCAGCCCCAGCATTTT
CATRKGQPNNQPQHF
>17|TRBD1|TRBV23-1|NA|TRBJ1-5
TGCGCCAGCAGTCACTGCCGACAGGGCCATAGCAATCAGCCCCAGCATTTT
CASSHCRQGHSNQPQHF
>13|NA|TRBV27|NA|TRBJ1-2
TGTGCCAGCAGTCAGACAGGAAACTATGGCTACACCTTC
CASSQTGNYGYTF
>13|NA|TRBV11-2|NA|TRBJ1-1
TGTGCCAGCAGCTTAGTTGGCACAGGGGAAGCTTTCTTT
CASSLVGTGEAFF
>14|NA|TRBV5-1|NA|TRBJ1-4
TGCGCCAGCAGCTTGGAAGGGGTCGGCGGAAAACTGTTTTTT
CASSLEGVGGKLFF
>14|TRBD2|TRBV4-2|NA|TRBJ2-1
TGTGCCAGCAGCCAAGGAGGACTAGTCAATGAGCAGTTCTTC
CASSQGGLVNEQFF
>13|NA|TRBV29-1|few|TRBJ1-1
TGCAGCGTTCACCCAGGGATGGACACTGAAGCTTTCTTT
CSVHPGMDTEAFF
>14|NA|TRBV24-1|NA|TRBJ2-3
TGTGCCACCAGTGATTTACCCCCAGGAGATACGCAGTATTTT
CATSDLPPGDTQYF
>16|NA|TRBV3-1/TRBV3-2|NA|TRBJ1-5
TGTGCCAGCAGCCAAGGTTCGGCTGGGGCTCAACAGCCCCAGCATTTT
CASSQGSAGAQQPQHF
>15|TRBD1|TRBV18|NA|TRBJ1-2
TGTGCCAGCTCATCCTCGGGACAGGGGGCGCGGGGCTACACCTTC
CASSSSGQGARGYTF
>17|TRBD2|TRBV11-3|NA|TRBJ2-2
TGTGCCAGCAGCCCCCCCAAGGGACTAGCGGGCACCGGGGAGCTGTTTTTT
CASSPPKGLAGTGELFF
>15|TRBD2|TRBV28|NA|TRBJ2-7
TGTGCCAGCAGTTTAGTCCAGGGAGGGCCCTACGAGCAGTACTTC
CASSLVQGGPYEQYF
>15|NA|TRBV2|NA|TRBJ2-1
TGTGCCAGCAGTTCCGACAGCTCCCCTGTCAATGAGCAGTTCTTC
CASSSDSSPVNEQFF
>14|NA|TRBV4-1|few|TRBJ2-7
TGCGCCAGCAGCCTGTTGGAGGGCCGGGACGAGCAGTACTTC
CASSLLEGRDEQYF